This note documents a single T cell receptor (beta chain) sequence. Its antigen is undetermined. The data belong to a study of T cell responses to AZD1222 COVID-19 vaccine. TCRdb's table, derived via immunoSEQ multiplex PCR, lists solely in-frame clones and lacks some. The table records 120,000 or so clones, 86% of them present only once. Notes on the study in general: Most donors were white British and more were female, and clonal diversity was possibly underestimated. Reports indicate that nearly half of spike-specific TCRs are directed at unmutated variant regions.

After removal of 8 bases from V and 8 bases from J, the junction contained 8 bases not matched to a gene. Looked up from germline, CDR1 is ENHRY and CDR2 is SYGVKD. The CDR3 sequence is 12 residues long. The TCR sequence derives from an adult who received the AZD1222 COVID-19 vaccine. The rearrangement links TRBV10-3 to TRBJ1-1; the match to TRBD1 covers 7 bases. Sequencing was performed on peripheral blood, taken 28 days after the second AZD1222 dose. Here the CDR3 reads CAISTGASEAFF. The CDR3 nucleotides read TGTGCCATCTCTACAGGGGCTTCCGAAGCTTTCTTT.